These 31 T cell receptor beta chains came from one sample sequenced in a study of T cells in Graves' hyperthyroidism and ophthalmopathy (dated by TCRdb to the late 2010s). Libraries were constructed by multiplex PCR. The instrument given in TCRdb is Illumina HiSeq 2000. TCR beta CDR3 regions were amplified from RNA transcripts. The first round of RT-PCR for the TCR CDR3 was performed with the HTBI primer set and the Qiagen OneStep RT-PCR kit. TCRdb handled the public reads itself, with Q25 trimming in fastp and clone calling in MiXCR, and kept productive beta chains. Rows with one shared CDR3 protein collapse into an entry with the most common genes and DNA. The sample yields some 460,000 distinct CDR3 sequences; about 15% were counted once. The ten largest clonotypes hold roughly 14% of the sample. Sequencing was carried out using blood. Source of these receptors: a young woman with Graves' hyperthyroidism.

This chain uses TRBV24-1 with TRBJ2-1; a possible D gene is TRBD2 (6 bases). Trimming stripped 1 base from V and 7 bases from J, with 25 bases between. The length of the CDR3 is 19 residues. Per the germline V gene, CDR1 is KGHDR and CDR2 is SFDVKD. CDR3 DNA: TGTGCCACCAGTGATTTAAAAAAGAAGTCCGGTTCCCGGGAGAATGAGCAGTTCTTC. It codes for CATSDLKKKSGSRENEQFF.

This clonotype appeared a few times. V is TRBV25-1 and J is TRBJ2-3, with 7 positions matching TRBD2. This CDR3 contains 13 residues. Germline CDR1 reads MGHDK; CDR2 reads SYGVNS. The V gene end was trimmed by 2 bases and the J gene end by 4 bases; junction bases not matched to a gene: 0. The CDR3 sequence is CASSEAGADTQYF. For the CDR3, the DNA is TGTGCCAGCAGTGAAGCGGGAGCAGATACGCAGTATTTT.

This clonotype was seen a few times. This may be a read error, as it is one base from a much larger clone. Lacking the conserved final phenylalanine or tryptophan, this CDR3 likely reflects a read error. The CDR3: CASSLLNSPLHL. In nucleotides, the CDR3 is TGTGCCAGCAGCTTATTGAATTCACCCCTCCACCTT. The J gene is TRBJ1-6, the V gene TRBV7-2; D ambiguous. This CDR3 comprises 12 residues. V lost 2 bases and J lost 7, with 3 bases in between. CDR1 SGHTA and CDR2 FQGNSA come from the germline V gene.

Ten or more counts support this clonotype. J is TRBJ2-7 and V is TRBV10-3; D unclear. Germline CDR1 reads ENHRY; CDR2 reads SYGVKD. The CDR3 loop spans 15 amino acids. V was shortened by 2 bases and J by 6 bases, with 17 bases between the two germline ends. CDR3: CAISETGRRKGEQYF. The DNA for the CDR3 is TGTGCCATCAGTGAGACGGGCCGTAGGAAGGGCGAGCAGTACTTC.

This clonotype was detected many times. V gene TRBV2 combines with J gene TRBJ2-1, with TRBD2 identical over 14 bases. This CDR3 comprises 14 residues. The germline CDR1 and CDR2 sequences are SNHLY and FYNNEI. The ends lost 11 bases at V and 4 bases at J; junction bases unmatched: 4. CDR3 loop: CAARLAGGYNEQFF. As DNA, the CDR3 is TGTGCCGCCAGACTAGCGGGGGGGTACAATGAGCAGTTCTTC. Full variable domain (rest looked up from reference TRBV2 and TRBJ2-1): EPEVTQTPSHQVTQMGQEVILRCVPISNHLYFYWYRQILGQKVEFLVSFYNNEISEKSEIFDDQFSVERPDGSNFTLKIRSTKLEDSAMYFCAARLAGGYNEQFFGPGTRLTVL.

This clonotype was picked up many times. This chain links TRBV11-2 with TRBJ1-1, with a possible D match to TRBD1 (5 bases). Trimming took 4 bases from V and 4 from J, leaving 10 bases between them. Per the germline V gene, CDR1 is SGHAT and CDR2 is FQNNGV. The CDR3 consists of 13 residues. CDR3 in DNA: TGTGCCAGCAGCTGGGGGAGGGCCACTGAAGCTTTCTTT. It specifies CASSWGRATEAFF.

The sample holds many counts of this clonotype. This chain uses TRBV11-3 with TRBJ2-2, with D possibly TRBD2 on 7 matching bases. The germline V gene has CDR1 SGHNT and CDR2 YENEEA. The CDR3 loop spans 15 amino acids. Trimming removed 3 bases at V and 5 bases at J, with 13 bases between. The CDR3 sequence: CASSFGGASTGELFF. CDR3 bases: TGTGCCAGCAGCTTTGGGGGGGCATCTACCGGGGAGCTGTTTTTT.

There are many counts of this clonotype. The rearrangement uses TRBV7-2 and TRBJ1-1, with a possible D match to TRBD1 (5 bases). The V and J ends lost 5 bases and 4 bases respectively, with 20 bases between them. CDR3 length: 16 residues. From germline, CDR1 is SGHTA and CDR2 FQGNSA. The CDR3 coding sequence is TGTGCCAGCAGCGCCAACCCAGGGAAATACTCCACTGAAGCTTTCTTT. It is translated as CASSANPGKYSTEAFF.

This clonotype occurred many times. The CDR3 here is CASSLVRAIVSYNEQFF. CDR3 sequence (DNA): TGTGCCAGCAGCTTAGTGCGGGCCATTGTCTCCTACAATGAGCAGTTCTTC. The chain carries TRBV7-8 and TRBJ2-1; perhaps TRBD2 as D (5 bases). V was cut by 1 base and J by 0 bases, with 13 bases left in between. The germline V gene has CDR1 SGHVS and CDR2 FQNEAQ. This CDR3 contains 17 residues. Filled out from reference TRBV7-8 and TRBJ2-1, the complete variable domain reads GAGVSQSPRYKVAKRGQDVALRCDPISGHVSLFWYQQALGQGPEFLTYFQNEAQLDKSGLPSDRFFAERPEGSVSTLKIQRTQQEDSAVYLCASSLVRAIVSYNEQFFGPGTRLTVL.

This clonotype has ten or more counts. The chain couples TRBV3-1 to TRBJ2-3; weak D call: TRBD2 (5 bases). The germline CDR1 and CDR2 sequences are LGHDT and YNNKEL (reference sequence). Trimming pared 4 bases from V and 2 bases from J, leaving 13 bases between. The CDR3 runs 15 residues. CDR3 region: CASSLMGAITDTQYF. CDR3 nucleotide sequence: TGTGCCAGCAGCCTTATGGGAGCCATCACAGATACGCAGTATTTT.

The chain couples TRBV2 to TRBJ2-1; 10 nucleotides match TRBD2. This CDR3 is 13 amino acids long. V lost 3 bases to trimming and J lost 10 bases; unmatched junction nucleotides: 3. From germline, CDR1 is SNHLY and CDR2 FYNNEI. The DNA of the CDR3 is TGTGCCAGCAGTGATCTAGCGGGGGCCGAGCAGTTCTTC. It codes for CASSDLAGAEQFF.

Ten or more counts support this clonotype. In nucleotides, the CDR3 is TGTGCCAGCAGTTTACATAGGGATAGCAATCAGCCCCAGCATTTT. Amino acid sequence: CASSLHRDSNQPQHF. The chain links TRBV12-3 or TRBV12-4 to TRBJ1-5; no firm D call. The CDR3 has 15 amino acids. Trimming took 2 bases from V and 0 from J, leaving 8 bases between them.

This clonotype was counted only a few times. The J gene is TRBJ1-2, the V gene TRBV6-2 or TRBV6-3; D not certain. Trimming shortened V by 6 bases and J by 8 bases, and 19 bases separated the two germline ends. This CDR3 is 14 amino acids long. Per the germline V gene, CDR1 is MNHEY and CDR2 is SVGEGT. CDR3 loop: CASRRVGSLTGYTF. Written as DNA, the CDR3 is TGTGCCAGCAGAAGAGTTGGCTCTCTCACGGGCTACACCTTC.

The chain combines TRBV20-1 with TRBJ2-7; D might be TRBD1 or TRBD2, each matching 5 bases. Germline V gene sequence: CDR1 DFQATT, CDR2 SNEGSKA (reference sequence). Trimming stripped 4 bases from V and 7 bases from J, with 26 bases between. There are 16 residues in the CDR3. For the CDR3, the DNA is TGCAGTGCTACTCCTATGGCCTGGGACCGAGCACGAGAGCAGTACTTC. This sequence encodes CSATPMAWDRAREQYF.

This clonotype was counted ten times or more. The V gene is TRBV11-1, the J gene TRBJ2-7; TRBD1 is a possible D gene (5 bases). Germline V gives CDR1 SGHAT, CDR2 FQDESV (reference sequence). This CDR3 contains 16 residues. The ends were cut back, 4 bases at V and 3 bases at J, with 19 bases in the middle. DNA of the CDR3: TGTGCCAGCAGCTCTAATAGTGGGGCTTTTCACTACGAGCAGTACTTC. Amino acid sequence: CASSSNSGAFHYEQYF.

The table lists this clonotype with many counts. CDR3 bases: TGTGCCAGCAGTTTATGGCCGAACACCGGGGAGCTGTTTTTT. Translated, it gives CASSLWPNTGELFF. The chain employs TRBV28 and TRBJ2-2; D remains ambiguous. The CDR3 runs 14 residues. Germline CDR1 MDHEN, CDR2 SYDVKM. V lost 0 bases, J lost 0 bases, and 2 bases lay in between.

This clonotype occurred once. Just one base apart from a much larger clone, this may be a read error. The CDR3 here is CSVEKDRGYTEAFF. Written as DNA, the CDR3 is TGCAGCGTTGAAAAGGACAGGGGGTACACTGAAGCTTTCTTT. V and J are TRBV29-1 and TRBJ1-1, with 10 bases matching TRBD1. The CDR3 sequence is 14 residues long. From germline, CDR1 is SQVTM and CDR2 ANQGSEA. The V segment lost 2 bases and the J segment 3 bases; nucleotides outside the gene matches: 3.

This clonotype was recorded at least ten times. The chain links TRBV2 to TRBJ1-2, with 9 bases lining up with TRBD1. V lost 10 bases and J lost 5; bases outside the gene matches: 5. The CDR3 covers 12 residues. From germline, CDR1 is SNHLY and CDR2 FYNNEI. The CDR3 spells CATSGQGYGYTF. Here the CDR3 DNA reads TGTGCCACATCCGGACAGGGGTATGGCTACACCTTC.

Ten or more counts support this clonotype. The V gene is TRBV5-4, the J gene TRBJ2-7; D is unresolved. Germline CDR1 SGHNT, CDR2 YYREEE (reference sequence). Trimming left V 0 bases short and J 2 bases short, with 15 bases between. This CDR3 contains 16 residues. CDR3 bases: TGTGCCAGCAGCTTGGGCGGTCCAGGCGATACCTACGAGCAGTACTTC. Translated, it gives CASSLGGPGDTYEQYF.

Many counts were recorded for this clonotype. The chain carries TRBV20-1 and TRBJ1-1; a possible D gene is TRBD1 (6 bases). The CDR3 consists of 14 residues. V was shortened by 3 bases and J by 2 bases, with 13 bases between the two germline ends. CDR1 and CDR2 from the germline V gene are DFQATT and SNEGSKA (reference sequence). CDR3 sequence (DNA): TGCAGTGCTAGCCCCAGGGGCCGTAACACTGAAGCTTTCTTT. Residues: CSASPRGRNTEAFF.

This clonotype was observed at least ten times. This rearrangement joins TRBV9 to TRBJ2-3; D unresolved. This CDR3 spans 17 amino acids. Trimming shortened V by 6 bases and J by 0 bases, and 20 bases separated the two germline ends. Germline CDR1 reads SGDLS; CDR2 reads YYNGEE. The CDR3 loop is CASTDLFNGTSTDTQYF. The CDR3 DNA is TGTGCCAGCACCGACCTATTTAATGGCACTAGCACAGATACGCAGTATTTT.

This clonotype was found many times. V gene TRBV7-8 combines with J gene TRBJ1-1; maybe TRBD1 (5 bases). Germline-derived CDR1 and CDR2 are SGHVS and FQNEAQ. CDR3 length equals 15 residues. Trimming cost V 1 base and J 5 bases, with 14 bases left between them. The CDR3 DNA reads TGTGCCAGCAGCTTAGGGGGACCGCTGCGAACTGAAGCTTTCTTT. Translation: CASSLGGPLRTEAFF.

In the case of this clonotype: Mismatch with germline at one junction end may stem from a read error. V usage is TRBV5-1 and J usage is TRBJ1-6, with D possibly being TRBD1 (6 bases). Looked up from germline, CDR1 is SGHRS and CDR2 is YFSETQ. This CDR3 has 14 residues. The CDR3 is CASSSQGKGSPLHF. CDR3 DNA sequence: TGTGCCAGCAGCTCACAGGGAAAGGGATCCCCCCTCCACTTT.

This clonotype has ten or more counts. The chain couples TRBV2 to TRBJ1-1; D gene ambiguous. This CDR3 region has 13 residues. The germline gives CDR1 SNHLY, CDR2 FYNNEI. Between the trimmed V and J ends, which lost 8 bases and 1 base, there was a span of 11 bases. The CDR3 protein is CASRIVRNTEAFF. Written as DNA, the CDR3 is TGTGCCAGCCGGATTGTCAGGAACACTGAAGCTTTCTTT. The full variable domain, in which reference TRBV2 and TRBJ1-1 provide the parts outside the CDR3, is EPEVTQTPSHQVTQMGQEVILRCVPISNHLYFYWYRQILGQKVEFLVSFYNNEISEKSEIFDDQFSVERPDGSNFTLKIRSTKLEDSAMYFCASRIVRNTEAFFGQGTRLTVV.

This clonotype has more than one count but fewer than ten. The CDR3 DNA reads TGTGCCAGCAGGAAGACAGGGGGCGCCGTCAGGCAGCCCCAGCATTTT. This codes for CASRKTGGAVRQPQHF. The chain uses TRBV28 and TRBJ1-5; 10 positions agree with TRBD1. Germline CDR1 reads MDHEN; CDR2 reads SYDVKM. The V and J ends lost 6 bases and 7 bases, in that order; junction bases with no gene match: 12. The CDR3 contains 16 residues.

The J gene is TRBJ2-2, the V gene TRBV4-3, with 7 bases lining up with TRBD1. Trimming removed 2 bases from V and 0 bases from J; junction bases left unmatched: 6. The germline gives CDR1 LGHNA, CDR2 YSLEER. The length of the CDR3 is 17 residues. The CDR3 DNA follows: TGCGCCAGCAGCCAACGGGTCGGGACAGCGAACACCGGGGAGCTGTTTTTT. Its protein product is CASSQRVGTANTGELFF.

The genes are TRBV6-6 and TRBJ2-3; D possibly corresponds to TRBD2 (7 bases). V gave up 0 bases and J gave up 9 bases, with 16 bases separating them. Germline values: CDR1 MNHNY, CDR2 SVGAGI (reference sequence). The CDR3 has 15 amino acids. In nucleotides, the CDR3 is TGTGCCAGCAGTTACTCCACGGGGGCGCGGGGGACGCAGTATTTT. Translating gives CASSYSTGARGTQYF.

This clonotype was counted only a few times. The J gene is TRBJ2-1, the V gene TRBV7-9; D is undetermined. The V end was cut by 1 base, the J end by 10 bases, with 11 bases between. The CDR3 has 13 residues. Germline loops: CDR1 SEHNR, CDR2 FQNEAQ (reference sequence). The CDR3, as DNA: TGTGCCAGCAGCTTAGGGGCTGGCTGGGAGCAGTTCTTC. It codes for CASSLGAGWEQFF.

The chain recombines TRBV2 with TRBJ2-3, with D hard to call. The CDR3 spans 14 residues. Germline lookup yields CDR1 SNHLY and CDR2 FYNNEI. V lost 3 bases, J lost 4 bases, and 11 bases lay in between. The CDR3 loop is CASSEQSRADTQYF. As DNA, the CDR3 is TGTGCCAGCAGTGAGCAGAGCCGGGCAGATACGCAGTATTTT. Full variable domain (outside the CDR3, taken from reference TRBV2 and TRBJ2-3): EPEVTQTPSHQVTQMGQEVILRCVPISNHLYFYWYRQILGQKVEFLVSFYNNEISEKSEIFDDQFSVERPDGSNFTLKIRSTKLEDSAMYFCASSEQSRADTQYFGPGTRLTVL.

About this clonotype itself: This may arise from a read error, as a much more abundant clone is one base away. This sequence joins TRBV6-1 and TRBJ1-2, with D unresolved. Germline CDR1 MNHNS, CDR2 SASEGT. Trimming removed 6 bases from V and 1 base from J, with 3 bases in between. There are 11 residues in the CDR3. CDR3: CASRHNYGYTF. The DNA of the CDR3 is TGTGCCAGCAGACATAACTATGGCTACACCTTC.

This clonotype was recorded once. The J gene is TRBJ2-1, the V gene TRBV28; D ambiguous. The V gene's germline CDR1 is MDHEN and CDR2 SYDVKM. The CDR3 has 15 residues. With 5 bases removed from V and 5 bases from J, the gap between germline ends came to 16 bases. For the CDR3, the DNA is TGTGCCAGCAGTCAAGGAGTGGGTCCAAACAATGAGCAGTTCTTC. Amino acid sequence: CASSQGVGPNNEQFF.